Each of the 28 T cell receptor beta chains below was sequenced from the same sample in a study of blood T cell repertoires in COVID-19. This table comes from immunoSEQ multiplex PCR, and its TCRdb copy is limited to in-frame clones, with some not included. The sample includes about 80,000 clones, 88% of them seen just once. Sequenced input: peripheral blood. These receptors all stem from a man in his sixties or seventies with acute or convalescent COVID-19.

V and J are TRBV2 and TRBJ2-7; possible D gene TRBD2, 6 bases. V lost 7 bases and J lost 3, with 10 bases in between. This CDR3 has 12 amino acids. CDR1 is SNHLY and CDR2 is FYNNEI in the germline V gene. For the CDR3, the DNA is TGTGCCAGCAAGTCCGGGGGCTACGAGCAGTACTTC. It translates to CASKSGGYEQYF.

This clone was counted once. This chain joins TRBV19 and TRBJ1-1; a weak D match, TRBD1 (6 bases). V dropped 5 bases and J dropped 9 bases, with 16 bases sitting between them. Germline CDR1 is LNHDA and CDR2 is SQIVND (reference sequence). The CDR3 contains 13 residues. The CDR3 loop reads CASSLTGRSKAFF. The CDR3 nucleotides are TGTGCCAGTAGTTTGACAGGAAGAAGTAAAGCTTTCTTT.

This rearrangement joins TRBV7-3 to TRBJ2-2; a possible D gene is TRBD1 (6 bases). The V gene's germline CDR1 is SGHTA and CDR2 FQGTGA. Trimming left V 5 bases short and J 7 bases short, with 17 bases between. The CDR3 has 15 amino acids. The CDR3: CASSRNSGDVGELFF. The CDR3, as DNA: TGTGCCAGCAGCAGAAATTCAGGGGATGTCGGGGAGCTGTTTTTT.

This clone has only one observation. The chain combines TRBV11-1 with TRBJ2-3; no definite D call. With 2 bases removed from V and 2 bases from J, the gap between germline ends came to 14 bases. CDR3 size: 16 residues. Germline V lookup: CDR1 SGHAT, CDR2 FQDESV (reference sequence). In DNA form, the CDR3 reads TGTGCCAGCAGCTTAATTGACAACGACCCCACAGATACGCAGTATTTT. Amino acids: CASSLIDNDPTDTQYF.

J is TRBJ2-4 and V is TRBV15, with 14 bases lining up with TRBD2. Per germline, CDR1 LNHNV and CDR2 YYDKDF (reference sequence). The CDR3 spans 21 residues. V was pared by 0 bases and J by 2 bases, with 12 bases of the junction left unmatched. CDR3 region: CATSRDRPGTSGSGSKNIQYF. In DNA, the CDR3 is TGTGCCACCAGCAGAGACCGCCCAGGGACTAGCGGGAGCGGGTCCAAAAACATTCAGTACTTC.

This clone was detected only a few times. The chain is built from TRBV10-2 and TRBJ2-1, with TRBD1 matching 8 bases. With 7 bases clipped from V and 5 bases from J, the junction kept 10 bases outside the gene matches. Germline V gene lookup returns CDR1 WSHSY and CDR2 SAAADI. The CDR3 has 15 residues. CDR3 nucleotide sequence: TGCGCCAGCATCCAGGGGGCGCTGGGTGACAATGAGCAGTTCTTC. It encodes CASIQGALGDNEQFF.

The chain recombines TRBV7-2 with TRBJ1-5, with TRBD1 matching 9 bases. The V gene end was trimmed by 5 bases and the J gene end by 2 bases; junction bases not matched to a gene: 7. CDR1 SGHTA and CDR2 FQGNSA come from the germline V gene. The CDR3 runs to 16 residues. CDR3 amino acids: CASSLRQGDGNQPQHF. The DNA of the CDR3 is TGTGCCAGCAGCCTAAGACAGGGGGACGGCAATCAGCCCCAGCATTTT. Full variable domain (missing parts from reference TRBV7-2 and TRBJ1-5): GAGVSQSPSNKVTEKGKDVELRCDPISGHTALYWYRQSLGQGLEFLIYFQGNSAPDKSGLPSDRFSAERTGGSVSTLTIQRTQQEDSAVYLCASSLRQGDGNQPQHFGDGTRLSIL.

V gene TRBV2 combines with J gene TRBJ1-1; 9 nucleotides match TRBD1. Germline loops: CDR1 SNHLY, CDR2 FYNNEI. The ends lost 7 bases at V and 5 bases at J; junction bases unmatched: 11. The CDR3 has 15 amino acids. The CDR3 sequence: CASKADRGRGTEAFF. The CDR3, as DNA: TGTGCCAGCAAAGCGGACAGGGGCAGGGGGACTGAAGCTTTCTTT.

The rearrangement joins TRBV19 to TRBJ2-2, with 8 bases fitting TRBD2. Germline-derived CDR1 and CDR2 are LNHDA and SQIVND (reference sequence). The CDR3 extends over 15 amino acids. With V trimmed by 3 bases and J by 4 bases, 4 bases remained unmatched. The CDR3, as DNA: TGTGCCAGTAGTATTAGCGGGATGGGCACCGGGGAGCTGTTTTTT. Translating gives CASSISGMGTGELFF.

This chain joins TRBV19 and TRBJ1-2; D might be TRBD1 (6 bases). The ends were cut back, 4 bases at V and 3 bases at J, with 18 bases in the middle. CDR1 LNHDA and CDR2 SQIVND come from the germline V gene (reference sequence). This CDR3 has 16 amino acids. The CDR3 nucleotides read TGTGCCAGTAGTACCACACGGGACGGGACATACTATGGCTACACCTTC. This encodes CASSTTRDGTYYGYTF.

CDR3 nucleotides: TGTGCCAGCAGTTTATCAGCGGGAGGGTGGGTTCACGAGCAGTACTTC. The encoded protein is CASSLSAGGWVHEQYF. This chain joins TRBV28 and TRBJ2-7, with 10 bases that match TRBD2. The length of the CDR3 is 16 residues. The trim removed 1 base at V and 5 bases at J, leaving 8 bases unmatched. Germline CDR1 reads MDHEN; CDR2 reads SYDVKM.

The DNA of the CDR3 is TGTGCCAGCAGCGTAGCATCGGGAAATTCACCCCTCCACTTT. This translates into CASSVASGNSPLHF. V usage is TRBV9 and J usage is TRBJ1-6; unclear D gene. V lost 0 bases and J lost 7, with 8 bases in between. The CDR3 runs 14 residues. Germline CDR1 SGDLS, CDR2 YYNGEE.

V usage is TRBV5-5 and J usage is TRBJ2-1; possibly TRBD2 for D (5 bases). Germline V gene lookup returns CDR1 SGHKS and CDR2 YYEKEE (reference sequence). CDR3 length: 15 amino acids. V lost 3 bases to trimming and J lost 1 base, with 11 bases between them. CDR3 DNA sequence: TGTGCCAGCAGCTCCGAGGGCCCTTCCTACAATGAGCAGTTCTTC. It yields the protein CASSSEGPSYNEQFF.

Only a few counts were recorded for this clone. The V and J genes are TRBV29-1 and TRBJ2-2; 7 bases line up with TRBD1. The trim removed 6 bases at V and 6 bases at J, leaving 13 bases unmatched. Germline CDR1 is SQVTM and CDR2 is ANQGSEA. CDR3 length equals 15 residues. The CDR3, as DNA: TGCAGCGTCGGGAAAAGGGACAGTCAGGCCGGGGAGCTGTTTTTT. Translation: CSVGKRDSQAGELFF.

CDR3 coding DNA: TGTGCCAGCAGGGGTTCAGGGAGGACTGAAGCTTTCTTT. Translating gives CASRGSGRTEAFF. The rearrangement joins TRBV27 to TRBJ1-1; D possibly corresponds to TRBD1 (5 bases). Trimming cost V 6 bases and J 5 bases, with 13 bases left between them. The CDR3 runs to 13 residues. The germline CDR1 and CDR2 sequences are MNHEY and SMNVEV (reference sequence).

The rearrangement joins TRBV19 to TRBJ1-2; unclear D gene. The germline V gene has CDR1 LNHDA and CDR2 SQIVND (reference sequence). CDR3 length: 14 amino acids. The V end was cut by 7 bases, the J end by 2 bases, with 14 bases between. CDR3 sequence (DNA): TGTGCCAGTAAACTCCGGACTGCCAACTATGGCTACACCTTC. Translation: CASKLRTANYGYTF.

The chain recombines TRBV30 with TRBJ1-3; 7 nucleotides match TRBD1. Germline V gene lookup returns CDR1 GTSNPN and CDR2 SVGIG (reference sequence). The CDR3 has 14 residues. V was clipped by 5 bases and J by 4 bases; unmatched bases: 8. CDR3 coding DNA: TGTGCCTGGGGTCGACAGGGCCTCGGAAACACCATATATTTT. Protein product: CAWGRQGLGNTIYF.

The chain joins TRBV4-3 to TRBJ1-1, with 8 positions matching TRBD1. Germline V gene sequence: CDR1 LGHNA, CDR2 YSLEER. This CDR3 contains 14 residues. J gave up 5 bases and V 4 bases, and 6 bases lay outside the gene matches. In nucleotides, the CDR3 is TGCGCCAGCAGCCCACAGGGGGGGGAGACTGAAGCTTTCTTT. Residues: CASSPQGGETEAFF.

The chain combines TRBV11-2 with TRBJ2-7; D is perhaps TRBD1 (5 bases). Trimming took 5 bases from V and 3 from J, leaving 8 bases between them. The germline V gene has CDR1 SGHAT and CDR2 FQNNGV. This CDR3 is 12 amino acids long. The CDR3 DNA reads TGTGCCAGCAGCCCGACAGTCTACGAGCAGTACTTC. This gives the protein CASSPTVYEQYF.

The rearrangement uses TRBV9 and TRBJ1-1; TRBD1 agrees at 10 bases. This CDR3 spans 17 amino acids. The germline V gene has CDR1 SGDLS and CDR2 YYNGEE. Unmatched junction bases numbered 11, after V lost 4 bases and J lost 2 bases. The CDR3 coding sequence is TGTGCCAGCAGCACCCTTCCGGGACAGGGGTCCAACACTGAAGCTTTCTTT. It encodes CASSTLPGQGSNTEAFF.

The V gene is TRBV7-2, the J gene TRBJ2-2, with a possible D match to TRBD1 (6 bases). V dropped 4 bases and J dropped 3 bases, with 15 bases sitting between them. Germline V CDR1 and CDR2: SGHTA, FQGNSA. This CDR3 has 16 amino acids. The CDR3 here is CASSSIAGAYTGELFF. The CDR3 bases are TGTGCCAGCAGCTCCATAGCAGGGGCGTACACCGGGGAGCTGTTTTTT.

The CDR3, as DNA: TGTGCCATCAGTGAGTCGGAAGGGGCCAAGAACTATGGCTACACCTTC. Amino acids: CAISESEGAKNYGYTF. This chain connects TRBV10-3 to TRBJ1-2; the D gene is possibly TRBD1 (5 bases). The CDR3 runs 16 residues. V was shortened by 0 bases and J by 2 bases, with 13 bases between the two germline ends. Germline V lookup: CDR1 ENHRY, CDR2 SYGVKD.

The gene calls are TRBV6-5 and TRBJ1-2, with D possibly TRBD1 on 5 matching bases. V lost 5 bases and J 4 bases, leaving 17 bases between the germline ends. The CDR3 has 15 residues. From germline, CDR1 is MNHEY and CDR2 SVGAGI. This CDR3 is CASSKYRTPTYGYTF. The CDR3 bases are TGTGCCAGCAGTAAATACCGGACACCGACCTATGGCTACACCTTC.

V is TRBV2 and J is TRBJ1-4; D perhaps matches TRBD1 (5 bases). CDR1 is SNHLY and CDR2 is FYNNEI in the germline V gene. The CDR3 runs 13 residues. V lost 4 bases to trimming and J lost 7 bases, with 10 bases between them. The CDR3 region is CASSVREGEKLFF. The DNA of the CDR3 is TGTGCCAGCAGTGTCAGGGAGGGTGAAAAACTGTTTTTT. The complete variable domain, with remaining parts taken from reference TRBV2 and TRBJ1-4, reads EPEVTQTPSHQVTQMGQEVILRCVPISNHLYFYWYRQILGQKVEFLVSFYNNEISEKSEIFDDQFSVERPDGSNFTLKIRSTKLEDSAMYFCASSVREGEKLFFGSGTQLSVL.

This chain uses TRBV4-1 with TRBJ1-4; 8 nucleotides line up with TRBD1. This CDR3 comprises 17 residues. The trim removed 3 bases at V and 0 bases at J, leaving 6 bases unmatched. Germline V gene data show CDR1 as MGHRA and CDR2 as YSYEKL. The CDR3 loop is CASSQATGGPTNEKLFF. CDR3 DNA sequence: TGCGCCAGCAGCCAGGCAACAGGGGGGCCAACTAATGAAAAACTGTTTTTT.

The chain has TRBV7-9 and TRBJ1-1; a weak D match, TRBD1 (5 bases). V dropped 5 bases and J dropped 1 base, with 17 bases sitting between them. Germline V lookup: CDR1 SEHNR, CDR2 FQNEAQ (reference sequence). The CDR3 loop spans 16 amino acids. CDR3 region: CASSRTRGTGNTEAFF. CDR3 nucleotide sequence: TGTGCCAGCAGCCGCACCCGGGGGACCGGGAACACTGAAGCTTTCTTT.

The chain couples TRBV5-4 to TRBJ2-7, with TRBD2 matching 10 bases. This CDR3 has 15 residues. J was trimmed by 5 bases and V by 1 base; bases with no gene match: 6. CDR1 is SGHNT, CDR2 YYREEE, per germline (reference sequence). The CDR3 protein is CASSLRSGGANEQYF. The CDR3 nucleotides read TGTGCCAGCAGCTTGAGGAGCGGGGGGGCTAACGAGCAGTACTTC.

V gene TRBV18 combines with J gene TRBJ2-6, with a weak D call TRBD1 (6 bases). Trimming left V 0 bases short and J 0 bases short, with 9 bases between. Germline V CDR1 and CDR2: KGHSH, LQKENI. This CDR3 has 17 amino acids. CDR3 amino acids: CASSPPGGGSGANVLTF. Written as DNA, the CDR3 is TGTGCCAGCTCACCACCAGGGGGTGGCTCTGGGGCCAACGTCCTGACTTTC.